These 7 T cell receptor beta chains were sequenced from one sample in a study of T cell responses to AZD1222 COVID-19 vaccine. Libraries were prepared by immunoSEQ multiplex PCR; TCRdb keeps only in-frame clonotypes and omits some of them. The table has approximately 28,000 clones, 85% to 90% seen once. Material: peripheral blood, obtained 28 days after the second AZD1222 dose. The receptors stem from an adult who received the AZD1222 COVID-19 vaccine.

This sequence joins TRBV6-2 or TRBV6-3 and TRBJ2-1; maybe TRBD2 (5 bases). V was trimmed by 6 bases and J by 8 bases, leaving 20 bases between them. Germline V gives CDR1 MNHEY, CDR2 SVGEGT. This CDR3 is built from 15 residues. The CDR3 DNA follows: TGTGCCAGCAGCCACAGAACTAGTACAAAAGATGAGCAGTTCTTC. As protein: CASSHRTSTKDEQFF.

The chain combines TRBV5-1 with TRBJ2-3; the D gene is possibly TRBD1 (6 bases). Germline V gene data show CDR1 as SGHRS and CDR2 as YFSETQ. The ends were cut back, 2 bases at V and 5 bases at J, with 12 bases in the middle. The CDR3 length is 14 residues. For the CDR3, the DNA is TGCGCCAGCAGCTTTACAGGGATCGTAGATACGCAGTATTTT. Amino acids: CASSFTGIVDTQYF.

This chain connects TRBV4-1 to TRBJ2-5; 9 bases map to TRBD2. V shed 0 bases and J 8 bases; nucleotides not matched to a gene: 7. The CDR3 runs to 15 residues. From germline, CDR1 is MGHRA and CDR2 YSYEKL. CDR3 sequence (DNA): TGCGCCAGCAGCCAAGATCAGGCGGGAGGGGCAACCCAGTACTTC. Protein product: CASSQDQAGGATQYF.

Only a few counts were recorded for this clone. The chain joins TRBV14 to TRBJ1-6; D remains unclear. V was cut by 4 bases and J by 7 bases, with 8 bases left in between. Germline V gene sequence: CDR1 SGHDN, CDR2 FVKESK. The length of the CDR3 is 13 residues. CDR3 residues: CASSLYGNSPLHF. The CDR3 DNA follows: TGTGCCAGCAGCCTATACGGGAATTCACCCCTCCACTTT.

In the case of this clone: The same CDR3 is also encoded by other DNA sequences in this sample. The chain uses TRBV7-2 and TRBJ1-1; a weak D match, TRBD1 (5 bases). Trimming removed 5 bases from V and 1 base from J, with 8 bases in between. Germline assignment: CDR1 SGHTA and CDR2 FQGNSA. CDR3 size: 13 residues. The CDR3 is CASSLTGNTEAFF. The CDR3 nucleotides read TGTGCCAGCAGCCTCACAGGGAACACTGAAGCTTTCTTT.

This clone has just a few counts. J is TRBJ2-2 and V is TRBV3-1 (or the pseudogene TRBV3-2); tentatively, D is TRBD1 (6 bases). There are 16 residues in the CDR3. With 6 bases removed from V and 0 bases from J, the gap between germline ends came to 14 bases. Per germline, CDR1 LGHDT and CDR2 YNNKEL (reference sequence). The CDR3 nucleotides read TGTGCCAGCAGTCTTCAGACAGGCCCGAACACCGGGGAGCTGTTTTTT. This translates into CASSLQTGPNTGELFF.

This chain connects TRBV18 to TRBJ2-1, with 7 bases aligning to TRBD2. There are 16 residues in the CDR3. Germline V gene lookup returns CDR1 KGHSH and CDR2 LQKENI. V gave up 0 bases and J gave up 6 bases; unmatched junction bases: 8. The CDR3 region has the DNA TGTGCCAGCTCACCACCCGGGGGGAATCAGGTCAATGAGCAGTTCTTC. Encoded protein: CASSPPGGNQVNEQFF.